The clone carrying this T cell receptor (beta chain) came up many times. Its antigen is undetermined. TCRdb processed the 5' RACE reads anew with MiXCR; each CDR3 protein has one entry. The table shows some 140,000 distinct CDR3 sequences, with about an eighth occurring only once. The data were obtained in a study of CD8 T cells in ankylosing spondylitis. CDR1 and CDR2 (germline): SGHRS, YFSETQ. V was pared by 0 bases and J by 3 bases, with 5 bases of the junction left unmatched. This CDR3 comprises 15 residues. Findings of the study overall: Characteristic, it appeared, of ankylosing spondylitis blood was a TCR beta motif of roughly eight highly homologous variants. As for the disease-linked clones, they showed a CD8+ phenotype and occurred at relatively low frequencies in peripheral blood.

The rearrangement uses TRBV5-1 and TRBJ2-7, with 8 bases lining up with TRBD2. This clonotype originated in a female donor with ankylosing spondylitis or in good health (not recorded which). Sequencing used blood, either unsorted or a sorted T cell fraction (not recorded which). The CDR3 region is CASSLAGLGLYEQYF. CDR3 in DNA: TGCGCCAGCAGCTTGGCGGGACTAGGGCTCTACGAGCAGTACTTC.